These 20 T cell receptor beta chains were all obtained from the same sample, sequenced in a study of blood T cell repertoires in COVID-19. Sequenced by immunoSEQ multiplex PCR; TCRdb stores in-frame clones only, minus some. The sample consists of about 140,000 clones, about 80% of them appearing once. Sequenced: peripheral blood. These receptor sequences come from a human donor in a cohort sampled during active COVID-19.

The rearrangement uses TRBV2 and TRBJ2-5, with a possible D match to TRBD2 (6 bases). This CDR3 comprises 14 residues. With 8 bases removed from V and 5 bases from J, the gap between germline ends came to 18 bases. CDR1 and CDR2 (germline): SNHLY, FYNNEI. The CDR3 sequence is CASEEGVGRETQYF. For the CDR3, the DNA is TGTGCCAGCGAGGAAGGGGTTGGGAGGGAGACCCAGTACTTC. The variable domain in full, completed from reference TRBV2 and TRBJ2-5, reads EPEVTQTPSHQVTQMGQEVILRCVPISNHLYFYWYRQILGQKVEFLVSFYNNEISEKSEIFDDQFSVERPDGSNFTLKIRSTKLEDSAMYFCASEEGVGRETQYFGPGTRLLVL.

This sequence joins TRBV4-2 and TRBJ2-1; 10 bases match TRBD2. Germline trimming cut 4 bases from V and 9 bases from J; bases unmatched to any gene: 6. The CDR3 length is 14 residues. Germline CDR1 and CDR2: LGHNA and YNFKEQ. As DNA, the CDR3 is TGTGCCAGCAGCCCTAGCGGGAGATGGGGTGAGCAGTTCTTC. Its translation: CASSPSGRWGEQFF.

This clone occurred once. The chain joins TRBV27 to TRBJ2-4, with 7 bases aligning to TRBD2. Germline values: CDR1 MNHEY, CDR2 SMNVEV (reference sequence). The CDR3 covers 15 residues. Trimming at V came to 2 bases and at J to 7 bases, leaving 8 bases not matched to a gene. CDR3 protein: CASSLHPRGSNIQYF. CDR3 DNA sequence: TGTGCCAGCAGTTTACATCCTCGCGGGAGCAACATTCAGTACTTC.

This rearrangement joins TRBV5-1 to TRBJ2-3, with 7 bases that match TRBD2. V lost 4 bases and J lost 4; bases outside the gene matches: 9. Germline V CDR1 and CDR2: SGHRS, YFSETQ. CDR3 length: 15 amino acids. The CDR3 nucleotides read TGCGCCAGCAGCCCAAGGTGGGGGGGTGCAGATACGCAGTATTTT. Amino acids: CASSPRWGGADTQYF.

There are a few counts of this clone. This sequence joins TRBV19 and TRBJ2-7; the match to TRBD2 covers 11 bases. J gave up 2 bases and V 7 bases, and 4 bases lay outside the gene matches. The germline V gene encodes CDR1 LNHDA and CDR2 SQIVND (reference sequence). The CDR3 has 14 residues. The CDR3 sequence is CASKVTSGTYEQYF. CDR3 coding DNA: TGTGCCAGTAAGGTGACTAGCGGGACCTACGAGCAGTACTTC.

The rearrangement joins TRBV2 to TRBJ2-3; the D gene is possibly TRBD1 (5 bases). V dropped 7 bases and J dropped 2 bases, with 13 bases sitting between them. CDR1 SNHLY and CDR2 FYNNEI come from the germline V gene. This CDR3 contains 14 residues. In nucleotides, the CDR3 is TGTGCCAGCATTCCTGGGGCGACCACAGATACGCAGTATTTT. Amino acid sequence: CASIPGATTDTQYF.

The chain is built from TRBV19 and TRBJ1-1; 8 positions match TRBD1. The CDR3 has 16 amino acids. V lost 3 bases to trimming and J lost 3 bases; unmatched junction nucleotides: 9. From germline, CDR1 is LNHDA and CDR2 SQIVND (reference sequence). The CDR3 DNA reads as TGTGCCAGTAGTATTGGACAGGGCGTTCGATACACTGAAGCTTTCTTT. This gives the protein CASSIGQGVRYTEAFF.

The J gene is TRBJ2-5, the V gene TRBV27; 10 bases are shared with TRBD1. Germline V gives CDR1 MNHEY, CDR2 SMNVEV (reference sequence). V was pared by 1 base and J by 5 bases, with 7 bases of the junction left unmatched. The CDR3 totals 16 residues. The CDR3 spells CASSLFRDRGQETQYF. The CDR3 bases are TGTGCCAGCAGTTTATTCCGGGACAGGGGTCAGGAGACCCAGTACTTC.

The rearrangement links TRBV28 to TRBJ1-2; 7 nucleotides line up with TRBD1. The CDR3 runs 17 residues. After removal of 4 bases from V and 5 bases from J, the junction contained 16 bases not matched to a gene. In germline, CDR1 is MDHEN, CDR2 SYDVKM. DNA for the CDR3: TGTGCCAGCAGTTCCCGGGCGACAGGGTCAGGTGGTTATGGCTACACCTTC. Its protein is CASSSRATGSGGYGYTF.

The chain uses TRBV5-4 and TRBJ2-3, with 7 bases fitting TRBD1. V shed 3 bases, J shed 2 bases, and the junction held 6 bases outside the gene matches. In germline, CDR1 is SGHNT, CDR2 YYREEE (reference sequence). The CDR3 consists of 15 residues. CDR3 loop: CASSSSTGYTDTQYF. The DNA of the CDR3 is TGTGCCAGCAGCTCTTCGACAGGGTACACAGATACGCAGTATTTT.

The gene calls are TRBV7-2 and TRBJ2-5, with D possibly being TRBD1 (5 bases). V was pared by 1 base and J by 4 bases, with 10 bases between. CDR1 and CDR2 (germline): SGHTA, FQGNSA. The length of the CDR3 is 14 residues. The CDR3 coding sequence is TGTGCCAGCAGCTTAGACCCTGGGGCAGAGACCCAGTACTTC. Its protein is CASSLDPGAETQYF.

J is TRBJ2-1 and V is TRBV15; tentatively, D is TRBD2 (5 bases). This CDR3 region has 16 residues. Germline loops: CDR1 LNHNV, CDR2 YYDKDF (reference sequence). Trimming took 0 bases from V and 6 from J, leaving 15 bases between them. CDR3 in DNA: TGTGCCACCAGCAGAGAACTAGTGTCCCCCCCCAATGAGCAGTTCTTC. This translates into CATSRELVSPPNEQFF.

V is TRBV6-6 and J is TRBJ2-7, with TRBD1 matching 9 bases. Germline CDR1 reads MNHNY; CDR2 reads SVGAGI (reference sequence). This CDR3 comprises 14 residues. The trim removed 7 bases at V and 3 bases at J, leaving 7 bases unmatched. The CDR3 DNA sequence: TGTGCCAGCATCGCCGGGACAGGGAGCTACGAGCAGTACTTC. It translates to CASIAGTGSYEQYF.

The genes are TRBV6-5 and TRBJ1-5; D ambiguous. The germline CDR1 and CDR2 sequences are MNHEY and SVGAGI. The V end was cut by 6 bases, the J end by 7 bases, with 13 bases between. The CDR3 totals 13 residues. For the CDR3, the DNA is TGTGCCAGCAGAGGAGATTTCGTACAGCCCCAGCATTTT. This encodes CASRGDFVQPQHF.

CDR3 nucleotides: TGTGCCAGCAGCAAGATTTTTCAGACTAGCGGTTTCTCCTACAATGAGCAGTTCTTC. Translation gives CASSKIFQTSGFSYNEQFF. The genes are TRBV7-9 and TRBJ2-1; 9 bases fit TRBD2. V was clipped by 5 bases and J by 0 bases; unmatched bases: 14. The CDR3 totals 19 residues. Germline CDR1 and CDR2: SEHNR and FQNEAQ (reference sequence).

This chain joins TRBV29-1 and TRBJ2-5; TRBD1 agrees at 9 bases. Germline V CDR1 and CDR2: SQVTM, ANQGSEA. V lost 5 bases and J lost 4; bases outside the gene matches: 5. The CDR3 totals 13 residues. CDR3 sequence reads: CSVRTGVGETQYF. CDR3 DNA: TGCAGCGTTCGGACAGGGGTAGGAGAGACCCAGTACTTC.

The V and J genes are TRBV19 and TRBJ2-3; D might be TRBD2 (6 bases). The V end was cut by 1 base, the J end by 1 base, with 9 bases between. The CDR3 runs to 15 residues. Per the germline V gene, CDR1 is LNHDA and CDR2 is SQIVND (reference sequence). The CDR3 sequence: CASSIASSGTDTQYF. CDR3 nucleotide sequence: TGTGCCAGTAGTATAGCGTCTAGCGGCACAGATACGCAGTATTTT.

J is TRBJ2-7 and V is TRBV6-2 or TRBV6-3, with no clear D. Germline V lookup: CDR1 MNHEY, CDR2 SVGEGT. V lost 2 bases and J 0 bases, leaving 5 bases between the germline ends. The CDR3 is made up of 13 amino acids. CDR3 residues: CASSYDISYEQYF. CDR3 DNA sequence: TGTGCCAGCAGTTACGACATCTCCTACGAGCAGTACTTC.

The genes are TRBV11-3 and TRBJ2-3; D may be TRBD2 (7 bases). V lost 1 base and J lost 7, with 21 bases in between. This CDR3 is built from 17 residues. Germline V gene lookup returns CDR1 SGHNT and CDR2 YENEEA. The CDR3 coding sequence is TGTGCCAGCAGCTTAGGGCGACTGGGGGGGCATGGGAATACGCAGTATTTT. Translation gives CASSLGRLGGHGNTQYF.

The chain is built from TRBV27 and TRBJ1-2, with a weak D call TRBD1 (6 bases). V dropped 0 bases and J dropped 1 base, with 15 bases sitting between them. CDR3 length: 17 amino acids. Germline CDR1 is MNHEY and CDR2 is SMNVEV (reference sequence). As DNA, the CDR3 is TGTGCCAGCAGTTTATCGACAGGTCGGAACATTAACTATGGCTACACCTTC. This gives the protein CASSLSTGRNINYGYTF.